Listed below are T cell receptor beta chains from one sample, sequenced in a study of shared clonotypes between healthy human individuals. This table comes from immunoSEQ multiplex PCR, and its TCRdb copy is limited to in-frame clones, with some not included. The table shows millions of clones, with roughly 91% occurring only once. Sequenced: naive CD8+ T cells from PBMCs. Every receptor here comes from a man aged 18-30 years in good health. Some clones in this sample may be carry-over from other donors' samples. CDR3s include the opening cysteine and the closing phenylalanine or tryptophan. Each record gives: J gene, V gene, D gene, clone size, CDR3 DNA, CDR3 protein. D genes are given only for firm matches. Rows may omit the clone size; those that give it use once, few, many or a size class.

>TRBJ2-7|TRBV7-6|-|-
TGTGCCAGCAGCTTAGGGTTGTACTACGAGCAGTACTTC
CASSLGLYYEQYF
>TRBJ2-1|TRBV2|-|-
TGTGCCAGCAGTGAAAGTGGGAATGAGCAGTTCTTC
CASSESGNEQFF
>TRBJ1-4|TRBV28|TRBD1|-
TGTGCCAGCAGTTTATCTTCCGGGACAGGGGGTGAAAAACTGTTTTTT
CASSLSSGTGGEKLFF
>TRBJ2-1|TRBV19|TRBD2|-
TGTGCCAGTAGTATAGGGGGCGGGACTAGCGATGAGCAGTTCTTC
CASSIGGGTSDEQFF
>TRBJ1-4|TRBV21-1|-|-
TGTGCCAGCAGCAAAGGACAGTCTAATGAAAAACTGTTTTTT
CASSKGQSNEKLFF
>TRBJ1-2|TRBV19|TRBD1|-
TGTGCCAGTAGTAGGGACAGGGAGGGCTATGGCTACACCTTC
CASSRDREGYGYTF
>TRBJ2-5|TRBV28|TRBD1|-
TGTGCCAGCACCGGACAGGCGGTGGAGACCCAGTACTTC
CASTGQAVETQYF
>TRBJ2-1|TRBV6-5|-|-
TGTCCACACGAGCGCGGACTCTACAATGAGCAGTTCTTC
CPHERGLYNEQFF
>TRBJ2-1|TRBV18|-|-
TGTGCCAGCTCACCAAGTCCCTTGTACAATGAGCAGTTCTTC
CASSPSPLYNEQFF
>TRBJ1-1|TRBV12-5|-|-
TGTGCTAGTGGTTTGGGTGCCGGGACGGCCACTGAAGCTTTCTTT
CASGLGAGTATEAFF
>TRBJ2-7|TRBV4-3|TRBD1|-
TGCGCCAGCAGCCAAGGACAGGGGGCCAACTACGAGCAGTACTTC
CASSQGQGANYEQYF
>TRBJ2-1|TRBV5-6|-|-
TGTGCCAGCAGCTTGGTTGTTCAGCCGAATGAGCAGTTCTTC
CASSLVVQPNEQFF
>TRBJ2-2|TRBV2|-|-
TGTGCCAGCAGTTCCGACTTCGGCCCAAACACCGGGGAGCTGTTTTTT
CASSSDFGPNTGELFF
>TRBJ2-7|TRBV28|-|-
TGTGCCAGCAGTAGACTAGGCCCCTACGAGCAGTACTTC
CASSRLGPYEQYF
>TRBJ1-3|TRBV28|-|-
TGTGCCAGCCGACGGGGGGCTGGAAACACCATATATTTT
CASRRGAGNTIYF
>TRBJ1-2|TRBV29-1|TRBD1|-
TGCAGCGTATTCCCCGGGACAGGCCCCTATGGCTACACCTTC
CSVFPGTGPYGYTF
>TRBJ2-1|TRBV18|-|-
TGTGCCAGCTCACCCGGGGGATTCGAGCAGTTCTTC
CASSPGGFEQFF
>TRBJ2-5|TRBV7-2|-|-
TGTGCCAGCAGCTTACCCTGGACAGCGGAGACCCAGTACTTC
CASSLPWTAETQYF
>TRBJ2-7|TRBV7-9|-|-
TGTGCCAGCAGCTTAGAGGAGGAGGGCGAGCAGTACTTC
CASSLEEEGEQYF
>TRBJ1-1|TRBV18|-|-
TGTGCCAGCTCACTCAGCGGCCCGCGAATTACGAACACTGAAGCTTTCTTT
CASSLSGPRITNTEAFF
>TRBJ2-2|TRBV7-9|-|-
TGTGCCAGCAGCCGACCGACCGGGGAGCTGTTTTTT
CASSRPTGELFF
>TRBJ2-3|TRBV5-1|TRBD2|-
TGCGCCAGCAGCCTGGAGGGACTAGGCGGGGTGTATACGCAGTATTTT
CASSLEGLGGVYTQYF
>TRBJ1-1|TRBV7-9|-|-
TGTGCCAGCAGCCGGACGGCGAACACTGAAGCTTTCTTT
CASSRTANTEAFF
>TRBJ2-7|TRBV27|-|-
TGTGCCAGCAGACTCACAGGGCGAATCCCCTACGAGCAGTACTTC
CASRLTGRIPYEQYF
>TRBJ1-5|TRBV19|TRBD1|-
TGTGCCACCAACAGCCCAGGGGGGTATAGCAATCAGCCCCAGCATTTT
CATNSPGGYSNQPQHF
>TRBJ1-2|TRBV6-1|TRBD1|-
TGTGCCAGCAGGATGGGGACAGGGGCTAACTATGGCTACACCTTC
CASRMGTGANYGYTF
>TRBJ1-5|TRBV4-1|-|once
TGCGCCAGCAGCCAAGGGAAGGACAATCAGCCCCAGCATTTT
CASSQGKDNQPQHF
>TRBJ2-1|TRBV10-3|TRBD2|-
TGTGCCATCAGTGAAAGGCCTTTAGCGGGAGTCCAAGGGTACAATGAGCAGTTCTTC
CAISERPLAGVQGYNEQFF
>TRBJ2-7|TRBV15|-|-
TGTGCCACCAGCAGAGGAACAACGTTGAGCTCCTACGAGCAGTACTTC
CATSRGTTLSSYEQYF
>TRBJ1-1|TRBV5-1|TRBD1|-
TGCGCCAGCAGCTTGGCCCCGACAGGGTCGGCCACTGAAGCTTTCTTT
CASSLAPTGSATEAFF
>TRBJ2-7|TRBV7-9|-|-
TGTGCCAGCAGCTTACCAGGGTTTACGAGCGAGCAGTACTTC
CASSLPGFTSEQYF
>TRBJ2-7|TRBV15|-|-
TGTGCCACCAGCAGAGAAGGGGGATCCGAGCAGTACTTC
CATSREGGSEQYF
>TRBJ2-3|TRBV7-9|TRBD2|-
TGTGCCAGCAGCCGCAACGAGCGGGGGAGCGGAGATACGCAGTATTTT
CASSRNERGSGDTQYF
>TRBJ2-1|TRBV5-1|-|-
TGCGCCAGTTGGGGCGGTTCCTCCTACAATGAGCAGTTCTTC
CASWGGSSYNEQFF
>TRBJ2-7|TRBV7-9|TRBD1|once
TGTGCCAGCAGCTCCGGGGGACAGGGGGTTTGGGAGCAGTACTTC
CASSSGGQGVWEQYF
>TRBJ2-1|TRBV7-2|-|-
TGTGCCAGCAGCTTAGCGTCGAGCAATGAGCAGTTCTTC
CASSLASSNEQFF
>TRBJ2-5|TRBV7-2|TRBD2|-
TGTGCCAGCAGCTCCTTAGCGGGAGGGCCCGTCCAGACCCAGTACTTC
CASSSLAGGPVQTQYF
>TRBJ2-3|TRBV19|TRBD2|-
TGTGCCAGTAGTGTGGGACTAGGCACAGATACGCAGTATTTT
CASSVGLGTDTQYF
>TRBJ2-3|TRBV28|-|-
TGTGCCAGCAGTCCACTTCGGGGTCCCATGGCAGATACGCAGTATTTT
CASSPLRGPMADTQYF
>TRBJ2-1|TRBV28|TRBD1|-
TGTGCCAGCAGTTTAATGGGGACAGGCAAAATCAATGAGCAGTTCTTC
CASSLMGTGKINEQFF
>TRBJ1-5|TRBV27|-|-
TGTGCCAGCAGTTTATCTGTCTCAGCCAGCAATCAGCCCCAGCATTTT
CASSLSVSASNQPQHF